This T cell receptor beta chain was sequenced for a study of T cell repertoires in cytomegalovirus infection. In the study overall: Shared public TCR beta signatures pointed to both CMV infection and a matching HLA type. General study findings and limits: The study found HLA-C-restricted CMV-specific TCR beta clonotypes dominating the ex vivo response. Carriers of CMV plus the relevant HLA were identified by cumulative public TCR beta family frequency.

This CDR3 comprises 17 residues. V shed 0 bases and J 7 bases; nucleotides not matched to a gene: 11. Germline values: CDR1 MNHNY, CDR2 SVGAGI (reference sequence). TCRdb re-analysed the reads in MiXCR, keeping a single row per CDR3 protein. Altogether just over 300,000 distinct CDR3 sequences are present, 15% to 20% being singletons, with the ten largest covering around 11%. For this clonotype: What it binds is unknown.

Sequencing input: PBMCs. The chain is built from TRBV6-6 and TRBJ1-5; 8 bases line up with TRBD1. The TCR originated in a human donor in good health (CMV status not recorded). Some clones in this sample may be carry-over from other donors' samples. This CDR3 reads CASSYSRQGRLGQPQHF. In nucleotides, the CDR3 is TGTGCCAGCAGTTACTCTCGACAGGGGAGGTTGGGACAGCCCCAGCATTTT.